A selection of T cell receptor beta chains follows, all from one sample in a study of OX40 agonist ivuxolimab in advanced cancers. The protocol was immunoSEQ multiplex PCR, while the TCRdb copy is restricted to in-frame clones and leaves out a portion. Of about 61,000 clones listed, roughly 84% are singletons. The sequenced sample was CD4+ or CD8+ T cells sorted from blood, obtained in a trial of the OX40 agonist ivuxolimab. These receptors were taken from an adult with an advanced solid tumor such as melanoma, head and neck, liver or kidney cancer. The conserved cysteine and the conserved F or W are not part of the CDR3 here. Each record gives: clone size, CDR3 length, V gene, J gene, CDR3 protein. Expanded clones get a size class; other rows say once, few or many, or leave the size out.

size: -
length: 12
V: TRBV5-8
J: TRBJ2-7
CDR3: ASSLSRVANEQY

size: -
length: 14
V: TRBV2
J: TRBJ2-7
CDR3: ASSESEGPRVDEQY

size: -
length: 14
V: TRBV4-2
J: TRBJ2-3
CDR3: ASSQEPAERTDTQY

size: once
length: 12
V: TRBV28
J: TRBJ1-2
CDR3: ASSLLGGYYGYT

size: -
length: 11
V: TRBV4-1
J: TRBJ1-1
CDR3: ASSQPGRWGAF

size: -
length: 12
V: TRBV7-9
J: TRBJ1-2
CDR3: ASSNPDRGYGYT

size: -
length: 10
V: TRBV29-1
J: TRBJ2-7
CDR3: SAQDRDDEQY

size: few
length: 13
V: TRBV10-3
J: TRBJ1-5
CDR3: AISESEGVNQPQH

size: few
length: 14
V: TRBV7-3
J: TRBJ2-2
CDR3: ASSLTVAGGTGELF

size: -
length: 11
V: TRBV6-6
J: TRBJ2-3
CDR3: ASRASNTDTQY

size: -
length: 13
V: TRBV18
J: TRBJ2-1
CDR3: ASSRTSGGNSEQF

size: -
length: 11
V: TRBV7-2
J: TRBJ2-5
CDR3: ASSSDWEETQY

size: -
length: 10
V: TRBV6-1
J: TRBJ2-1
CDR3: ARGVGNNEQF

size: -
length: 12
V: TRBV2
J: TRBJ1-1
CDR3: ASIRGGEDTEAF

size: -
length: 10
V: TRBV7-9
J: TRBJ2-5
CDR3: ASSPPSETQY

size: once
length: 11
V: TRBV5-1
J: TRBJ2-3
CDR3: ASSLGGADTQY

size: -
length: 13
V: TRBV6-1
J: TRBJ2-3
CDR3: ASSEWSVEADTQY

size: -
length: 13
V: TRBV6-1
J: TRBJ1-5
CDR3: ASSEAGRGSQPQH

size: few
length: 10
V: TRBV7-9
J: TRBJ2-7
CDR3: ASSSPVGEQY

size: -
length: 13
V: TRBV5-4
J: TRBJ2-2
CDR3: ASSTDLQNTGELF

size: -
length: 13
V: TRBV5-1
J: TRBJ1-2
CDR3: ASSPGRILNYGYT

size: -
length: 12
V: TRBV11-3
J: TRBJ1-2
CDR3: ASSHRGLRYGYT